One T cell receptor (beta chain) is described in this entry. This sample stems from a study of blood T cell repertoires in COVID-19. The length of the CDR3 is 16 residues. V lost 7 bases and J lost 2; bases outside the gene matches: 10. The germline gives CDR1 LNHDA, CDR2 SQIVND (reference sequence). Repertoires were generated with immunoSEQ multiplex PCR, while TCRdb's copy carries only in-frame clones and drops some. The sample holds around 63,000 clones; 70% to 75% are singletons and the top ten take around 19%. J is TRBJ1-5 and V is TRBV19; 8 nucleotides agree with TRBD1. The sequencing sample was made of peripheral blood. This TCR derives from a woman aged 50 to 60 with active or convalescent COVID-19. Here the CDR3 reads CASNLFGQGGNQPQHF. The CDR3 region has the DNA TGTGCCAGTAATCTTTTTGGACAGGGTGGCAATCAGCCCCAGCATTTT.